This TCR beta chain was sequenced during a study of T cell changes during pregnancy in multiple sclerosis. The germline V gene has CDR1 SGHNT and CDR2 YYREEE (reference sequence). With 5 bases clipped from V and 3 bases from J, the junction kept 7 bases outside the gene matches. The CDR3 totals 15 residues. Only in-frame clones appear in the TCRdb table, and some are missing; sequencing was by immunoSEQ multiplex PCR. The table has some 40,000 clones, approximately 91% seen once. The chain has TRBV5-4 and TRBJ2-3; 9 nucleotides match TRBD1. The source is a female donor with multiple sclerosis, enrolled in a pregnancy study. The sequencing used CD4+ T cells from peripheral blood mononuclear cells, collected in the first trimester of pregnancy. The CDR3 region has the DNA TGTGCCAGCAGTTCCGGACAGGGGAGGACAGATACGCAGTATTTT. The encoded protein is CASSSGQGRTDTQYF.